Listed below are T cell receptor beta chains from one sample, sequenced in a study of T-cell memory formation after mild COVID-19. One entry per CDR3 protein results from TCRdb running MiXCR on the 5' RACE reads. The repertoire holds 200,000 or so distinct CDR3 sequences, 15% to 20% seen once, with approximately 2.1% in the top ten. The specimen was PBMCs or a T cell subset sorted from them (not recorded which). These receptors came from an adult woman who had mild COVID-19 (a few samples of this study predate the infection). Cell type and time point are not known. The CDR3 runs from the conserved cysteine through the conserved F or W. D genes are given only for firm matches. Size is stated for part of the rows, as once, few or many counts, or as a class when the clone is expanded.

>TRBV5-4|14|TRBD1|TRBJ1-2|-
TGTGCCAGCAGGCCAAACAGGGGGCAGCGTGGCTACACCTTC
CASRPNRGQRGYTF
>TRBV7-8|15|-|TRBJ1-1|-
TGTGCCAGCAGCTTATATGGAGGGTCGAACACTGAAGCTTTCTTT
CASSLYGGSNTEAFF
>TRBV5-1|15|-|TRBJ2-6|-
TGCGCCAGCAGCTTGGTGGGGGCGAGGGCCAACGTCCTGACTTTC
CASSLVGARANVLTF
>TRBV5-1|15|TRBD2|TRBJ2-1|few
TGCGCCAGCAGCTTGCCGGGAGGAGGTTACAATGAGCAGTTCTTC
CASSLPGGGYNEQFF
>TRBV5-1|12|-|TRBJ2-7|many
TGTGCCAGCAGCTTAGGGGGCTACGAGCAGTACTTC
CASSLGGYEQYF
>TRBV3-1|16|TRBD1|TRBJ2-1|once
TGTGCCAGCAGCCTGCTCGGGGACAGGGGGCTACGTGAGCAGTTCTTC
CASSLLGDRGLREQFF
>TRBV12-3/TRBV12-4|11|-|TRBJ2-5|few
TGTGCCAGCAACTTAGGAGAGACCCAGTACTTC
CASNLGETQYF
>TRBV6-5|15|-|TRBJ1-6|-
TGTGCGACTTCCCGATCCATCCCTGGATATTCACCCCTCCACTTT
CATSRSIPGYSPLHF
>TRBV6-6|15|-|TRBJ2-7|-
TGTGCCAGCAGTTACGCTCGCACAGTCCACGAGCGGCAGTACTTC
CASSYARTVHERQYF
>TRBV4-2|15|-|TRBJ1-3|-
TGTGCCAGCAGCCGGATTGGCGGAACAGTGAACACCATATATTTT
CASSRIGGTVNTIYF
>TRBV7-2|14|-|TRBJ2-1|-
TGTGCCAGCAGATCAGGTAGTAAGAACAATGAGCAGTTCTTC
CASRSGSKNNEQFF
>TRBV11-2|16|-|TRBJ1-1|few
TGTGCCAGCAGCGCGACTTTGGGGGCCGGGGACACTGAAGCTTTCTTT
CASSATLGAGDTEAFF
>TRBV7-2|12|TRBD1|TRBJ2-5|few
TGTGCCAGCAGCTTGGGGACAGGGACCCAGTACTTC
CASSLGTGTQYF
>TRBV7-9|12|-|TRBJ2-1|many
TGTGCCAGCAGCTTAGGCGGCCATGAGCAGTTCTTC
CASSLGGHEQFF
>TRBV15|12|-|TRBJ1-5|-
TGTGCCACCAGCAGAGGTAATCAGCTCCAGCATTTT
CATSRGNQLQHF
>TRBV11-1|15|-|TRBJ2-5|-
TGTGCCAGCAGCTCGGGGGTCGGTTATTCGGAGACCCAGTACTTC
CASSSGVGYSETQYF
>TRBV6-5|15|-|TRBJ2-7|few
TGTGCCAGCAGTTCACTTGCCGGGGCCGACTACGAGCAGTACTTC
CASSSLAGADYEQYF
>TRBV7-9|12|-|TRBJ1-2|-
TGTGCCAGCAGCTTAGAACAGGGCGGCTACACCTTC
CASSLEQGGYTF
>TRBV23-1|16|-|TRBJ1-5|many
TGCGCCAGCAGTCAATCGAAGGGCATCGGCAATCAGCCCCAGCATTTT
CASSQSKGIGNQPQHF
>TRBV6-1|15|TRBD1|TRBJ1-5|few
TGTGCCAGCACTCTAGGACAGGGGAAGAATCAGCCCCAGCATTTT
CASTLGQGKNQPQHF
>TRBV20-1|13|TRBD1|TRBJ1-2|-
TGCAGTGCTTCGACAGGGCTCCCCTATGGCTACACCTTC
CSASTGLPYGYTF
>TRBV18|15|-|TRBJ2-3|-
TGTGCCAGCTCACCAAATAACCCCGCCGGAGATACGCAGTATTTT
CASSPNNPAGDTQYF
>TRBV12-3/TRBV12-4|15|-|TRBJ2-1|few
TGTGCCAGCAGTTTGGGGGGCACAGCCTACAATGAGCAGTTCTTC
CASSLGGTAYNEQFF
>TRBV24-1|17|TRBD2|TRBJ2-1|-
TGTGCCACCAGTGATTTCCAGGGACTAGGGACCTACAATGAGCAGTTCTTC
CATSDFQGLGTYNEQFF
>TRBV20-1|15|TRBD2|TRBJ2-7|-
TGCAGTGCTGCGTTTAGCGGGAGGTTACGCTACGAGCAGTACTTC
CSAAFSGRLRYEQYF
>TRBV19|14|-|TRBJ1-4|-
TGTGCCAGTAGTATTGGCGGGGGGAATGAAAAACTGTTTTTT
CASSIGGGNEKLFF
>TRBV6-5|13|-|TRBJ1-5|many
TGTGCCAGCGCTGAGCAGAGCAATCAGCCCCAGCATTTT
CASAEQSNQPQHF
>TRBV18|14|TRBD1|TRBJ2-7|few
TGTGCCAGCAGCCCCGGGACAGCCTCCTACGAGCAGTACTTC
CASSPGTASYEQYF
>TRBV6-6|17|TRBD2|TRBJ2-1|-
TGTGCCAGCATGGCTAGCGGGAGGGCAACGCCGACCAGTGAGCAGTTCTTC
CASMASGRATPTSEQFF
>TRBV4-3|16|TRBD2|TRBJ2-1|-
TGCGCCAGCAGCAGCCCGACTAGCGGGAGATACAATGAGCAGTTCTTC
CASSSPTSGRYNEQFF
>TRBV5-1|14|TRBD1|TRBJ2-7|-
TGCGCCAGCAGCACCGGGACAGGCTCCTACGAGCAGTACTTC
CASSTGTGSYEQYF
>TRBV9|15|-|TRBJ2-1|-
TGTGCCAGCAGCGTAGCGGAAGGACAGAACAATGAGCAGTTCTTC
CASSVAEGQNNEQFF
>TRBV27|14|-|TRBJ2-3|few
TGTGCCAGCACCCTTTTGGGACGGAGGGATACGCAGTATTTT
CASTLLGRRDTQYF
>TRBV7-9|16|TRBD2|TRBJ2-1|-
TGTGCCAGCAGCTTACGGATGAGCGGGAGGGCCAATGAGCAGTTCTTC
CASSLRMSGRANEQFF
>TRBV24-1|16|TRBD1|TRBJ2-1|-
TGTGCCACCAGTGACCCCCGACAGGGTCGCGGGAATGAGCAGTTCTTC
CATSDPRQGRGNEQFF
>TRBV7-9|14|-|TRBJ2-1|-
TGTGCCAGCAGGACTAACCTCTCCTACAATGAGCAGTTCTTC
CASRTNLSYNEQFF